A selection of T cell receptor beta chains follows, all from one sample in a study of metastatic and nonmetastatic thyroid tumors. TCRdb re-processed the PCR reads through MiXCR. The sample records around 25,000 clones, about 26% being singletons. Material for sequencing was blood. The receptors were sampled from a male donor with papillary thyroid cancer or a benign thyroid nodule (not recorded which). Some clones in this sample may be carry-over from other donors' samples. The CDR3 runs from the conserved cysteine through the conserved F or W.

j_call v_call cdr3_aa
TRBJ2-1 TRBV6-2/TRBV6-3 CASSWGGHNEQFF
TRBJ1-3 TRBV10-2 CASSGMDRAGNTIYF
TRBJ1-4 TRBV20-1 CSARVSGNRLVDLEKLFF
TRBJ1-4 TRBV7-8 CASSLGTVNEKLFF
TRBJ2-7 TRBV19 CASSRGQAGYEQYF
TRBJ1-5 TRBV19 CASSTKRRGESPQHF
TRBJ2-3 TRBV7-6 CASRGLAGGPDTQYF
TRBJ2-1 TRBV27 CASSPGLNNEQFF
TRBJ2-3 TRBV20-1 CSAKEGARGTDTQYF
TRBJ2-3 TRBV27 CASAGLAGEADTRYF
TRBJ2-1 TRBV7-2 CASRPQAGYNEQFF
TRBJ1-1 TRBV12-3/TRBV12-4 CASSLRVNTEAFF
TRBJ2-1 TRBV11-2 CASSPLASGSYNEQFF
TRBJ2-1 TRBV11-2 CASSLGRDRAYEQFF
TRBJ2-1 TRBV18 CASSPRDRDNEQFF
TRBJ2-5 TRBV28 CASTDSGAAKETQYF
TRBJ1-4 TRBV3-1 CASSGGGRNEKLFF
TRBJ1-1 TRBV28 CASSFRQPNTEAFF
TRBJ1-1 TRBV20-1 CSARPGRQNTEAFF
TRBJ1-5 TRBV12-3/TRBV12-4 CASSLGGYQPHHF
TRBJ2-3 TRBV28 CASGSRDRGADTKYF
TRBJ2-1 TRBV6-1 CASIPGLADTYNGQFF
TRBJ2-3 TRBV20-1 CSASQGRTDTQYF
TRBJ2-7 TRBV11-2 CASSERVSYEQYF
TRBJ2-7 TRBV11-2 CASSSDRDFTYEQYF
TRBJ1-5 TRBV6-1 CASTNSPGTGGDQPQHF
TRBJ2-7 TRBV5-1 CASSSRQGPYEQYF
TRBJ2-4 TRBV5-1 CASSLLSGTNIQYF
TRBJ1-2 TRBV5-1 CASQLDSPNYGYTF
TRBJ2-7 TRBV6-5 CASSYTVRDSHSPYEQYF
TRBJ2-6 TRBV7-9 CASSTTGNPTGANVLTF
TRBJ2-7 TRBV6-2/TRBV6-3 CASSLLRDNSYEQYF